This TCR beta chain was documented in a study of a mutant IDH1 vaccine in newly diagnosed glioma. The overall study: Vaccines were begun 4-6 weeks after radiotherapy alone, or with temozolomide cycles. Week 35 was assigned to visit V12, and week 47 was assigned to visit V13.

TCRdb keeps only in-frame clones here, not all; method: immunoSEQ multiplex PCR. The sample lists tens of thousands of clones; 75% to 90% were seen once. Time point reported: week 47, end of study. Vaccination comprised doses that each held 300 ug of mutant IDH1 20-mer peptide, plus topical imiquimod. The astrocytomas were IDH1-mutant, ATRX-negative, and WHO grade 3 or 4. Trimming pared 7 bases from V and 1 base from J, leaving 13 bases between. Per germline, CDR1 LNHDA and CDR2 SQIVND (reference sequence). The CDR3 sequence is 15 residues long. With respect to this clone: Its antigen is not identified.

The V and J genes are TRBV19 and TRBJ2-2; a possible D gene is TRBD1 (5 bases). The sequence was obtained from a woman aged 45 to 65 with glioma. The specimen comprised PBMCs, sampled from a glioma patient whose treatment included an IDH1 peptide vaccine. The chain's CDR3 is CASTPDILNTGELFF. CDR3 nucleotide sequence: TGTGCCAGTACCCCGGACATCTTGAACACCGGGGAGCTGTTTTTT.